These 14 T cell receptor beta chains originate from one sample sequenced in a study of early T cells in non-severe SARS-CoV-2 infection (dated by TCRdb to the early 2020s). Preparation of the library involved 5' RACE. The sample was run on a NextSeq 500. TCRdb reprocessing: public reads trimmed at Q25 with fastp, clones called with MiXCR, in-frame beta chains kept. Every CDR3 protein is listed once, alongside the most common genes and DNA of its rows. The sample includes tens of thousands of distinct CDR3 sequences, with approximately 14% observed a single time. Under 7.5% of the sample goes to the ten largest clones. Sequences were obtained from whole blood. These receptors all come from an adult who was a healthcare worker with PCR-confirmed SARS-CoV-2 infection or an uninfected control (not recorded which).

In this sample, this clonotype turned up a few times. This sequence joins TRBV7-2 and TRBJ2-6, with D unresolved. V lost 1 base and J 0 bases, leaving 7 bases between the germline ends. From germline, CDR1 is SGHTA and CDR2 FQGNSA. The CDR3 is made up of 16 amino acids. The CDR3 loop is CASSLEVDSGANVLTF. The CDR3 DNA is TGTGCCAGCAGCTTAGAAGTGGACTCTGGGGCCAACGTCCTGACTTTC.

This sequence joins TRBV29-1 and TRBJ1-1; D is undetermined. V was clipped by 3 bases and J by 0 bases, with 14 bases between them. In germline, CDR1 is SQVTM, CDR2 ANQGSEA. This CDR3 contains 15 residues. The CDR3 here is CSVDRGRPMNTEAFF. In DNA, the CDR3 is TGCAGCGTTGATCGCGGGCGACCCATGAACACTGAAGCTTTCTTT.

DNA for the CDR3: TGTGCCAGCAGTTACTTAGCGGGGGGTCACAATGAGCAGTTCTTC. Its protein product is CASSYLAGGHNEQFF. This sequence joins TRBV6-2 or TRBV6-3 and TRBJ2-1; TRBD2 agrees at 10 bases. Germline V gene data show CDR1 as MNHEY and CDR2 as SVGEGT. J lost 5 bases, V lost 1 base, and 2 bases had no gene match. This CDR3 is built from 15 residues.

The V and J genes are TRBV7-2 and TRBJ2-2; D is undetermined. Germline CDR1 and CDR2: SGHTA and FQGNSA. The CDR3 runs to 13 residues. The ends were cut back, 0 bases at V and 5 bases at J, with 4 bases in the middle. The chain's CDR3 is CASSLAQTGELFF. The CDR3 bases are TGTGCCAGCAGCTTAGCCCAGACCGGGGAGCTGTTTTTT.

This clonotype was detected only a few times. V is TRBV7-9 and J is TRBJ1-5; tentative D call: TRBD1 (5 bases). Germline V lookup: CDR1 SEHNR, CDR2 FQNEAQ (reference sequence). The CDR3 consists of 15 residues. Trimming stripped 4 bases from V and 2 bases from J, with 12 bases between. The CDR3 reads CASSSQGRGNQPQHF. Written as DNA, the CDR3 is TGTGCCAGCAGCTCTCAGGGTAGGGGCAATCAGCCCCAGCATTTT.

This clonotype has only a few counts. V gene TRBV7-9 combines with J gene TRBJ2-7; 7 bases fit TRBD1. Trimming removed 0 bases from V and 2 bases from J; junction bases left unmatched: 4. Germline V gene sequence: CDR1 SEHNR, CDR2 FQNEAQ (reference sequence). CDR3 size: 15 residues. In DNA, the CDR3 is TGTGCCAGCAGCTTAGCCTGGGACAGTGCCTACGAGCAGTACTTC. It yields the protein CASSLAWDSAYEQYF.

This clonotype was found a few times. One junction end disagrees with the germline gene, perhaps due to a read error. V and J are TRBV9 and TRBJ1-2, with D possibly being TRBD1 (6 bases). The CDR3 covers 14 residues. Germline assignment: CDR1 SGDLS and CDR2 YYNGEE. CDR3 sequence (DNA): TGTACCAGCAGCGTAGGGGGATCCCATTCGGGCTACACCTTC. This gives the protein CTSSVGGSHSGYTF. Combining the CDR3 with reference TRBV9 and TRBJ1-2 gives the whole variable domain DSGVTQTPKHLITATGQRVTLRCSPRSGDLSVYWYQQSLDQGLQFLIQYYNGEERAKGNILERFSAQQFPDLHSELNLSSLELGDSALYFCTSSVGGSHSGYTFGSGTRLTVV.

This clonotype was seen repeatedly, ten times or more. CDR3 DNA sequence: TGTGCCATCAGTGAGGTTAGGGGGAACACTGAAGCTTTCTTT. Translating gives CAISEVRGNTEAFF. The V gene is TRBV10-3, the J gene TRBJ1-1; D is perhaps TRBD1 (5 bases). V lost 2 bases and J 1 base, leaving 8 bases between the germline ends. This CDR3 contains 14 residues. Per germline, CDR1 ENHRY and CDR2 SYGVKD.

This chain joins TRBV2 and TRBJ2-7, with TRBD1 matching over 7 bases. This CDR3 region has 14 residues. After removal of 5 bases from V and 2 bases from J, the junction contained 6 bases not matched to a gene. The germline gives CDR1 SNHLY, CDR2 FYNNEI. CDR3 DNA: TGTGCCAGCAGTTTCGAGACAGGGACCTACGAGCAGTACTTC. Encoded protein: CASSFETGTYEQYF.

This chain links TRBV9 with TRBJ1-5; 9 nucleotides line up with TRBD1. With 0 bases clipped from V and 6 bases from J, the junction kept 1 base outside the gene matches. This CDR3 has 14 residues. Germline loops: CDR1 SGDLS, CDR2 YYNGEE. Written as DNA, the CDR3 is TGTGCCAGCAGCGTAGGACAGGGGGGTCAGCCCCAGCATTTT. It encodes CASSVGQGGQPQHF.

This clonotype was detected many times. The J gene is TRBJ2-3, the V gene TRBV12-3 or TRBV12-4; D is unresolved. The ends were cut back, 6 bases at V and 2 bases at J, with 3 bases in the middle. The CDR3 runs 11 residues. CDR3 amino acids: CASRYTDTQYF. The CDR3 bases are TGTGCCAGCAGATACACAGATACGCAGTATTTT.

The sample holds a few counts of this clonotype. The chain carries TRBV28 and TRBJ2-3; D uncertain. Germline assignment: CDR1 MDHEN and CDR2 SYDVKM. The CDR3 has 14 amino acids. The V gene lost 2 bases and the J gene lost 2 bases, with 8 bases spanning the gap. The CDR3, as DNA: TGTGCCAGCAGTTTAGGGGTTAACACAGATACGCAGTATTTT. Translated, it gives CASSLGVNTDTQYF. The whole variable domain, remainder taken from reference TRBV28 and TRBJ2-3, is DVKVTQSSRYLVKRTGEKVFLECVQDMDHENMFWYRQDPGLGLRLIYFSYDVKMKEKGDIPEGYSVSREKKERFSLILESASTNQTSMYLCASSLGVNTDTQYFGPGTRLTVL.

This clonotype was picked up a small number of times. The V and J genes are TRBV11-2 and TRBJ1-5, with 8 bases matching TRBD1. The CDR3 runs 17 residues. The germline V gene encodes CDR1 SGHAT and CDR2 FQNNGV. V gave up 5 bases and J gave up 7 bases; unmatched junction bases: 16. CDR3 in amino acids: CASSRGTGQGVGQPQHF. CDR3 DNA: TGTGCCAGCAGCCGGGGTACTGGACAGGGCGTAGGGCAGCCCCAGCATTTT.

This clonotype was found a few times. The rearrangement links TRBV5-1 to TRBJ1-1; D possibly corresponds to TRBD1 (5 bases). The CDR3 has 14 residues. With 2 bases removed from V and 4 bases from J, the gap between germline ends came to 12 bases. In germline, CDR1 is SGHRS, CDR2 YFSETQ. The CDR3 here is CASSLSLGTTEAFF. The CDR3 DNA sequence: TGCGCCAGCAGCTTATCGTTAGGGACCACTGAAGCTTTCTTT.